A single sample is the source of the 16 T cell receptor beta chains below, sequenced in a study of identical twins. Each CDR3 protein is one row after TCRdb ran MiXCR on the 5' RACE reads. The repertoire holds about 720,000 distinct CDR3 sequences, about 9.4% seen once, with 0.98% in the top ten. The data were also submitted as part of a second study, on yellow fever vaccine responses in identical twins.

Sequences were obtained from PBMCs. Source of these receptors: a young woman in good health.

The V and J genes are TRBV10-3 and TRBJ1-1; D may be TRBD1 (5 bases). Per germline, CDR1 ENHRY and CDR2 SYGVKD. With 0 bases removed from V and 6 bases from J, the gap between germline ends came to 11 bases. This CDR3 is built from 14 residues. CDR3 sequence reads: CAISESGVWSEAFF. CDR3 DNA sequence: TGTGCCATCAGTGAGTCGGGGGTTTGGTCTGAAGCTTTCTTT.

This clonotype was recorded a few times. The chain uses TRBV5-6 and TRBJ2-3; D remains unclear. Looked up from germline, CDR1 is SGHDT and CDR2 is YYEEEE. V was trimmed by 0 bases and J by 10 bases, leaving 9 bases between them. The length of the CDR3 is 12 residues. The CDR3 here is CASSLADRAQYF. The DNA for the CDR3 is TGTGCCAGCAGCTTGGCCGATCGGGCGCAGTATTTT.

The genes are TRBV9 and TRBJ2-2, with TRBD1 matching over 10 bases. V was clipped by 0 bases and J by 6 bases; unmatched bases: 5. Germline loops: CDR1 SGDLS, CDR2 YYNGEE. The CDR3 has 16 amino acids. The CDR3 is CASSVGQGAGAGELFF. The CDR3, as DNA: TGTGCCAGCAGCGTAGGACAGGGGGCAGGAGCCGGGGAGCTGTTTTTT.

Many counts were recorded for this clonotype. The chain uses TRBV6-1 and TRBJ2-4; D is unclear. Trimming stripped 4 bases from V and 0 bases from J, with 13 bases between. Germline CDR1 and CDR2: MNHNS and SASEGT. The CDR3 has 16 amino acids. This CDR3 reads CASSGSRKLAKNIQYF. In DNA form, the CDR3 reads TGTGCCAGCAGTGGAAGTAGGAAACTAGCCAAAAACATTCAGTACTTC.

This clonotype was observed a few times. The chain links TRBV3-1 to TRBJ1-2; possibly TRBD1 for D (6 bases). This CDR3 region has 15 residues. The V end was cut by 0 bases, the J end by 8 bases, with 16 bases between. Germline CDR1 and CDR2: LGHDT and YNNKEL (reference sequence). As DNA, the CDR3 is TGTGCCAGCAGCCAAGACTTGACAGGCCCCCTGGGCTACACCTTC. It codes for CASSQDLTGPLGYTF.

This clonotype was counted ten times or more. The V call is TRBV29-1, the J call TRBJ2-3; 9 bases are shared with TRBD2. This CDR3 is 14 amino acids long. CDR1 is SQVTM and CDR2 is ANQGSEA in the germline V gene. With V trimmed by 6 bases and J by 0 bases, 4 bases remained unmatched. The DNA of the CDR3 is TGCAGCGTAAAGCGGGAGGCAAGCACAGATACGCAGTATTTT. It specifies CSVKREASTDTQYF.

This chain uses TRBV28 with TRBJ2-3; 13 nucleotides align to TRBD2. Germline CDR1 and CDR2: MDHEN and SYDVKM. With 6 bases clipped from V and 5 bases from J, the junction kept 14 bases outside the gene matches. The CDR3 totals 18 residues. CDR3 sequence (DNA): TGTGCCAGCAGCCAAACCACGATGACTAGCGGGAGGCGAGATACGCAGTATTTT. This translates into CASSQTTMTSGRRDTQYF.

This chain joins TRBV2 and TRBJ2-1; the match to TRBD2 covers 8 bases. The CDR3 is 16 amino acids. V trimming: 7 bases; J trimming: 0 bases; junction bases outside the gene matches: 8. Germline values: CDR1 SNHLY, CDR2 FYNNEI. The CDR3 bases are TGTGCCAGCAACTCCGGGAGGGGGGGCTCCTACAATGAGCAGTTCTTC. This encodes CASNSGRGGSYNEQFF.

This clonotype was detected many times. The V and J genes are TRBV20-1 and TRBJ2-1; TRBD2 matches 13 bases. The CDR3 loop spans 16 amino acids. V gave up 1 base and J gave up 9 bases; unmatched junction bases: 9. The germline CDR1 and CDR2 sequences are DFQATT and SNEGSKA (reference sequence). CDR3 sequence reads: CSARATGTSGTGEQFF. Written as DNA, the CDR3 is TGCAGTGCTAGAGCGACCGGGACTAGCGGGACAGGTGAGCAGTTCTTC.

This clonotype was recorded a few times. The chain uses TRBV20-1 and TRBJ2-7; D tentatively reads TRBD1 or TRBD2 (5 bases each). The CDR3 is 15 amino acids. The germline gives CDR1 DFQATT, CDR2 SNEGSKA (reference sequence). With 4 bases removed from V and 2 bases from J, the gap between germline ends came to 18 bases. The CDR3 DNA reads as TGCAGTGCTAACCCGGTGCAGGGAGTAACCTACGAGCAGTACTTC. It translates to CSANPVQGVTYEQYF.

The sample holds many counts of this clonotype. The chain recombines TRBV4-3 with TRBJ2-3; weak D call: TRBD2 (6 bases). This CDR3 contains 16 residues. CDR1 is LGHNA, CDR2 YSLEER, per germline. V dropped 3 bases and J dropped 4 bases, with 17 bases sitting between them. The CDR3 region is CASSQGDLPPADTQYF. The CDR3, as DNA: TGCGCCAGCAGCCAGGGGGACTTACCCCCCGCAGATACGCAGTATTTT.

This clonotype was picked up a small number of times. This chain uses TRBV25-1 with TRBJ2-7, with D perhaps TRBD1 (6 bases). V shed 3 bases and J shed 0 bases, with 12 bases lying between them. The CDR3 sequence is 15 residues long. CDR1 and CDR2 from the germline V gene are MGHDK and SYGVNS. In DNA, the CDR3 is TGTGCCAGCAGTGAGACACAGGGAGTCTCCTACGAGCAGTACTTC. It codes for CASSETQGVSYEQYF.

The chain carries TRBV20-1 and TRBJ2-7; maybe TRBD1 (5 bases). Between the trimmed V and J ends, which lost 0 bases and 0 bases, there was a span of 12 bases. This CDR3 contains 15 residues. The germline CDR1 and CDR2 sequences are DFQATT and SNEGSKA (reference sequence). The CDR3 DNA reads TGCAGTGCTAGAGATCGGCAGGGTAGCTCCTACGAGCAGTACTTC. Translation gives CSARDRQGSSYEQYF.

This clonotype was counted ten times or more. Written as DNA, the CDR3 is TGTGCCAGCACCCAGACCAGCTCCTACAATGAGCAGTTCTTC. It is translated as CASTQTSSYNEQFF. The rearrangement uses TRBV7-2 and TRBJ2-1; no clear D gene. Germline lookup yields CDR1 SGHTA and CDR2 FQGNSA. The CDR3 is 14 residues long. The germline V and J ends were trimmed by 7 bases and 0 bases, with 10 bases remaining between them.

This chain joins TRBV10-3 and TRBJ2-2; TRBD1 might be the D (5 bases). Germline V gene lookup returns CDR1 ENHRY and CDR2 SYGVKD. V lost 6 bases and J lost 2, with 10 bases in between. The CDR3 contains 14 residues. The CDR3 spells CAIRITGNTGELFF. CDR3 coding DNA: TGTGCCATCAGGATAACAGGAAACACCGGGGAGCTGTTTTTT.

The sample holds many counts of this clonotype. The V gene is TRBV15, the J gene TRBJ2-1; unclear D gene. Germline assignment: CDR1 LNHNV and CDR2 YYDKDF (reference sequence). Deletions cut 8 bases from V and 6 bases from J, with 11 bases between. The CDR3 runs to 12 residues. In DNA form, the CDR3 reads TGTGCCACCGCGAAAAACAGCAATGAGCAGTTCTTC. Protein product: CATAKNSNEQFF.